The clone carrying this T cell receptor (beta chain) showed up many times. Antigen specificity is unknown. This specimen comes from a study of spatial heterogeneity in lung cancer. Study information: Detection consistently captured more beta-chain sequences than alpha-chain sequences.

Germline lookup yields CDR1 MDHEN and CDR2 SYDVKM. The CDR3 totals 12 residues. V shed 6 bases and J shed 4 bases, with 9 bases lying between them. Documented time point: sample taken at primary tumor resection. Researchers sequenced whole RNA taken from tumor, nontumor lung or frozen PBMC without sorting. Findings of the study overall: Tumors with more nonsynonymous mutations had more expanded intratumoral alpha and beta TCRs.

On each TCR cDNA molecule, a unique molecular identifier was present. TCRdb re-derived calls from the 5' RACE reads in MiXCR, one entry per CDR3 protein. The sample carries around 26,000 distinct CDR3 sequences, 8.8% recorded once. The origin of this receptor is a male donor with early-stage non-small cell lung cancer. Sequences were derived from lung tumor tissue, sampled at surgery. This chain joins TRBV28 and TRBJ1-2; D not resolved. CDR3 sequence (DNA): TGTGCCAGCAGACGAACGGCCTATGGCTACACCTTC. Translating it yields CASRRTAYGYTF.